This TCR beta chain was recovered during a study of OX40 agonist ivuxolimab in advanced cancers. The length of the CDR3 is 16 residues. With 2 bases clipped from V and 8 bases from J, the junction kept 11 bases outside the gene matches. Looked up from germline, CDR1 is LNHDA and CDR2 is SQIVND (reference sequence). Profiling relied on immunoSEQ multiplex PCR, and the TCRdb table lists in-frame clones only, not all of them. The sample shows about 100,000 clones, about 90% of them seen only once. This rearrangement joins TRBV19 to TRBJ2-4; 8 nucleotides agree with TRBD2. The specimen was CD4+ or CD8+ T cells sorted from blood, collected in a trial of the OX40 agonist ivuxolimab. This clonotype was obtained from an adult with an advanced solid tumor such as melanoma, head and neck, liver or kidney cancer. The CDR3, as DNA: TGTGCCAGTAGTATAACGGGAGGGGAAGTATGGGACATTCAGTACTTC. It yields the protein CASSITGGEVWDIQYF. The complete variable domain, with remaining parts taken from reference TRBV19 and TRBJ2-4, reads DGGITQSPKYLFRKEGQNVTLSCEQNLNHDAMYWYRQDPGQGLRLIYYSQIVNDFQKGDIAEGYSVSREKKESFPLTVTSAQKNPTAFYLCASSITGGEVWDIQYFGAGTRLSVL.